These T cell receptor beta chains were read from a single sample in a study of T cells after yellow fever vaccination. TCRdb reanalysed the 5' RACE reads using MiXCR and keeps one entry per CDR3 protein. The repertoire includes 200,000 to 300,000 distinct CDR3 sequences, roughly 13% of them detected once, and less than 0.55% sits in the top ten. This specimen consisted of CD4+ T cells sorted from PBMCs, obtained 45 days after the yellow fever booster vaccination. These receptors were collected from a man aged 25-40 years who received the YFV17D yellow fever vaccine. Each CDR3 is given with its conserved first and last residue. Fields, in order: clone size, V gene, CDR3 length, CDR3 protein. A row's size may be missing; if present it is once, few, many or a size class.

few TRBV6-1 16 CASSRLPAPSTDTQYF
. TRBV11-2 15 CASSLSHNVPYEQYF
. TRBV25-1 14 CASREAGTDQPQHF
. TRBV28 15 CAGRQDSSYNSPLHF
. TRBV7-7 16 CASSRGVAGLQETQYF
. TRBV6-1 15 CASSAGGTVPEIQYF
. TRBV10-3 14 CAITNVERGSEQYF
. TRBV5-4 15 CASSLEGEPTYEQYF
. TRBV12-3/TRBV12-4 16 CASSLTSGRRTDTQYF
few TRBV12-3/TRBV12-4 12 CASSNRAAPAFF
few TRBV7-2 13 CASSITVDTEAFF
few TRBV20-1 13 CSATQWVYTEQYF
few TRBV20-1 15 CSARAGARGNEKLFF
. TRBV5-4 14 CASSPRTGTETQYF
. TRBV18 12 CASSGRLDEQYF
. TRBV28 14 CASRGLWQAYEQYF
few TRBV18 15 CASSRNQGVTDTQYF
many TRBV5-1 12 CASWDLWETQYF
. TRBV19 15 CASSIVGTVDGTQYF
. TRBV29-1 14 CSVVEDHYTDTQYF
few TRBV7-8 15 CASSSTFPNTGELFF
few TRBV12-3/TRBV12-4 13 CASSLLQQNIQYF